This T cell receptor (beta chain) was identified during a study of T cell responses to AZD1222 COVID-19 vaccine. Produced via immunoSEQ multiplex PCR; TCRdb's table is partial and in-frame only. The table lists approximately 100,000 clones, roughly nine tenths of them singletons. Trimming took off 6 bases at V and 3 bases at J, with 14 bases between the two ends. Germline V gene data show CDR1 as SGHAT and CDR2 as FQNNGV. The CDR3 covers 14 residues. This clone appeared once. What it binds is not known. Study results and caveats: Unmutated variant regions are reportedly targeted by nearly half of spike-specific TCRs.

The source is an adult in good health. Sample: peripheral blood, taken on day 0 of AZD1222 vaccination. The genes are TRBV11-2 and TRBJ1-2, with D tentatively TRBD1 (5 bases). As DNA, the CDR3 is TGTGCCAGCAGGATGGGGGGGATTGACTATGGCTACACCTTC. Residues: CASRMGGIDYGYTF.